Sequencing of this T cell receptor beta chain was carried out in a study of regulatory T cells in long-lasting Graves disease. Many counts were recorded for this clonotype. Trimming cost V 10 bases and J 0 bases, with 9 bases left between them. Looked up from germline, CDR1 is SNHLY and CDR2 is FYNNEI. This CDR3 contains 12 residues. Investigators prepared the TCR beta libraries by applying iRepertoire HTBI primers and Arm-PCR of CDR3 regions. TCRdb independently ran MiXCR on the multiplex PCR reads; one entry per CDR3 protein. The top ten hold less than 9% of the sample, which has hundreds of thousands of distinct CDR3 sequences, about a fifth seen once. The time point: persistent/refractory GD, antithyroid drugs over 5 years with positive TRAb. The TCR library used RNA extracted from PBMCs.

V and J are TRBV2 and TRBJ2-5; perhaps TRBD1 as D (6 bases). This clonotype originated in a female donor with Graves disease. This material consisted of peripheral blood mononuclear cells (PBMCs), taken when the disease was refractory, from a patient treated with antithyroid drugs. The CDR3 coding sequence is TGTGCCACCAGGGGATACCAAGAGACCCAGTACTTC. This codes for CATRGYQETQYF.